Listed below are T cell receptor beta chains from one sample, sequenced in a study of OX40 agonist ivuxolimab in advanced cancers. Profiled with immunoSEQ multiplex PCR; TCRdb holds only in-frame clones, not every one. The sample lists some 72,000 clones, around nine tenths seen once, with 2.5% to 3% in the top ten. The sample consisted of CD4+ or CD8+ T cells sorted from blood, taken in a trial of the OX40 agonist ivuxolimab. The receptors stem from an adult with an advanced solid tumor such as melanoma, head and neck, liver or kidney cancer. Both conserved end residues are part of each CDR3. A D gene is named only where the DNA matches it firmly. Size tells how often a clone was seen (once, few, many) or the class of an expanded clone, and some rows leave it out.

d_gene,v_gene,len,abundance,j_gene,CDR3nt,CDR3aa
NA,TRBV19,14,NA,TRBJ1-6,TGTGCCAGTAGTGCGGGACTTTACAATTCACCCCTCCACTTT,CASSAGLYNSPLHF
NA,TRBV6-1,13,NA,TRBJ1-1,TGTGCCGGTCGGACAGACCTGAACACTGAAGCTTTCTTT,CAGRTDLNTEAFF
NA,TRBV2,14,NA,TRBJ1-2,TGTGCCAGCAGTAGTCAAGGGTTAGACTATGGCTACACCTTC,CASSSQGLDYGYTF
TRBD1,TRBV19,12,NA,TRBJ1-6,TGTGCCAGTAGGAGCGACAGGGTTGGGCTCCACTTT,CASRSDRVGLHF
TRBD1,TRBV2,19,NA,TRBJ2-6,TGTGCCAGCAGCTCCGTGGTGAGACAGGGGAACGCTGGGGCCAACGTCCTGACTTTC,CASSSVVRQGNAGANVLTF
NA,TRBV18,15,NA,TRBJ1-1,TGTGCCAGCTCAAACCGGGGGCCCGAAAACACTGAAGCTTTCTTT,CASSNRGPENTEAFF
NA,TRBV30,14,NA,TRBJ2-2,TGTGCCTGGAGACCCATGAACGGGAACGGGGAGCTGTTTTTT,CAWRPMNGNGELFF
NA,TRBV27,15,NA,TRBJ1-4,TGTGCCAGCAGTTTATGGGGGGCCTTGAATGAAAAACTGTTTTTT,CASSLWGALNEKLFF
NA,TRBV27,14,NA,TRBJ2-3,TGTGCCAGCAGTTTACAACTTCACACAGATACGCAGTATTTT,CASSLQLHTDTQYF
NA,TRBV7-2,13,NA,TRBJ1-1,TGTGCCAGCAGGTGGGATATGAACACTGAAGCTTTCTTT,CASRWDMNTEAFF
NA,TRBV5-1,14,NA,TRBJ2-2,TGCGCCAGCAGCGCCCTACTGGACACCGGGGAGCTGTTTTTT,CASSALLDTGELFF
TRBD1,TRBV28,15,NA,TRBJ1-5,TGTGCCAGCAGTTCGGGACAGGGAGGGCATCAGCCCCAGCATTTT,CASSSGQGGHQPQHF
NA,TRBV18,13,NA,TRBJ1-1,TGTGCCAGCTCACTAGAGATGAACACTGAAGCTTTCTTT,CASSLEMNTEAFF
NA,TRBV7-2,15,NA,TRBJ2-5,TGTGCCAGCAGCTTCGTTCGGGGGCGGAGAGAGACCCAGTACTTC,CASSFVRGRRETQYF
NA,TRBV6-5,16,once,TRBJ2-3,TGTGCCAGCAGTTACTCTCTAGCGAGGTTGACAGATACGCAGTATTTT,CASSYSLARLTDTQYF
NA,TRBV11-3,14,NA,TRBJ2-7,TGTGCCAGCAGCTTAGTTGGCAGAACCTACGAGCAGTACTTC,CASSLVGRTYEQYF
NA,TRBV10-2,15,NA,TRBJ1-5,TGCGCCAGCAGTTCTTGGGGAGGTTGGGATCAGCCCCAGCATTTT,CASSSWGGWDQPQHF
NA,TRBV19,13,NA,TRBJ1-6,TGTGCCAGTAGTCCCCGACAGCCTGATCCCCTCCACTTT,CASSPRQPDPLHF